This TCR beta chain originates from a study of beta chain features in type 1 diabetes. Study as a whole: The study found patients and healthy donors alike in age, gender and cell yields. Study-wide points: PCR might favor shorter templates, but any such skew would affect patients and controls equally. The naive, central memory and Treg TCRB repertoires showed an apparent similarity that was greater among patients than among healthy donors.

Every bit of the isolated RNA underwent reverse transcription, so sequencing read expressed TCRB transcripts. Here immunoSEQ multiplex PCR was the method, and the copy in TCRdb shows in-frame clones only, minus some. The sample has 200,000 to 250,000 clones; about 63% are singletons. The length of the CDR3 is 13 residues. The V gene's germline CDR1 is SGDLS and CDR2 YYNGEE. V was cut by 0 bases and J by 8 bases, with 8 bases left in between. As for this clone: Its antigen is undetermined.

This clonotype was obtained from a man aged 25 to 40 in good health. V is TRBV9 and J is TRBJ2-2; D gene unclear. Sample: naive CD4+ T cells from blood. The CDR3 spells CASSVDQSGELFF. CDR3 bases: TGTGCCAGCAGCGTAGACCAGTCGGGGGAGCTGTTTTTT.